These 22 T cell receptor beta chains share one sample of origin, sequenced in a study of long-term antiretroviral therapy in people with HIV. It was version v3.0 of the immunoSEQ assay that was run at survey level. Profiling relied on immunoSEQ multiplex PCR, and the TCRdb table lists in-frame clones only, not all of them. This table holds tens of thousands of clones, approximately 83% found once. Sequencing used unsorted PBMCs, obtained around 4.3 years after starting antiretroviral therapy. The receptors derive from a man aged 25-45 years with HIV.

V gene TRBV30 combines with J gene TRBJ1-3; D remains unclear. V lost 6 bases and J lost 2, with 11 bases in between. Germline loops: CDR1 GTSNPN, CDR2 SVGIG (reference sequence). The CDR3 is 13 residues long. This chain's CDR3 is CACSSTAGNTIYF. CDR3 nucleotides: TGTGCCTGTAGCTCGACGGCTGGAAACACCATATATTTT.

CDR3 loop: CASSSGTAGSQPQHF. CDR3 bases: TGTGCCAGCAGTTCAGGGACGGCTGGGAGTCAGCCCCAGCATTTT. The genes are TRBV6-1 and TRBJ1-5, with TRBD1 as a possible D gene (5 bases). CDR3 size: 15 residues. Germline CDR1 is MNHNS and CDR2 is SASEGT. V was clipped by 5 bases and J by 6 bases, with 17 bases between them.

This chain's CDR3 is CASSLATSESEQYF. CDR3 nucleotides: TGTGCCAGCAGCTTAGCTACCTCCGAGTCCGAGCAGTACTTC. V and J are TRBV5-4 and TRBJ2-7, with D unresolved. V lost 2 bases and J 6 bases, leaving 15 bases between the germline ends. Germline V gene sequence: CDR1 SGHNT, CDR2 YYREEE (reference sequence). The CDR3 sequence is 14 residues long.

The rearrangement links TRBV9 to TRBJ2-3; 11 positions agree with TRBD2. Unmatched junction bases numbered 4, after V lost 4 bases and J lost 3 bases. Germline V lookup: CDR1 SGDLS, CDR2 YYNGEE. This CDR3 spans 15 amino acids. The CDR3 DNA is TGTGCCAGCAGCACGCGGACTAGCGGGACAGATACGCAGTATTTT. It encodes CASSTRTSGTDTQYF.

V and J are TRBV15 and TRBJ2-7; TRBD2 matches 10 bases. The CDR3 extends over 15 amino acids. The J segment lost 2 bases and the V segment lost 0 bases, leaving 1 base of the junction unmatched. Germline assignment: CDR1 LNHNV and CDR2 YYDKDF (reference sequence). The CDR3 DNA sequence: TGTGCCACCAGCAGAGATCTAGCGGGAGCCTACGAGCAGTACTTC. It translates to CATSRDLAGAYEQYF.

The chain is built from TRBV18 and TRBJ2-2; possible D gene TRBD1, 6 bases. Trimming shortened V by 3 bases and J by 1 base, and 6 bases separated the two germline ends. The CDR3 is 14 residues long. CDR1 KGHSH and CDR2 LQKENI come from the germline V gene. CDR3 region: CASSPGQNTGELFF. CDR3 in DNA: TGTGCCAGCTCACCGGGACAGAACACCGGGGAGCTGTTTTTT. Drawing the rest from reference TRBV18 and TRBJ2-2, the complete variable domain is NAGVMQNPRHLVRRRGQEARLRCSPMKGHSHVYWYRQLPEEGLKFMVYLQKENIIDESGMPKERFSAEFPKEGPSILRIQQVVRGDSAAYFCASSPGQNTGELFFGEGSRLTVL.

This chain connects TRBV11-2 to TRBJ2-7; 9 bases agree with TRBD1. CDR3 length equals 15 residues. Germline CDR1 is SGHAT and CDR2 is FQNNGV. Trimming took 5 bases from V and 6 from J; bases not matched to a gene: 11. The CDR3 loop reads CASSDYRGPSSEQYF. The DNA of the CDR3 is TGTGCCAGCAGCGACTACAGGGGGCCCTCTTCCGAGCAGTACTTC.

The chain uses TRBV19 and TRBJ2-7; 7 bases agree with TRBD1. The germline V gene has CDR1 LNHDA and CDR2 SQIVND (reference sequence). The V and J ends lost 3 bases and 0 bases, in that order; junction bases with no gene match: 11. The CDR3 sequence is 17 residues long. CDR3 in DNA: TGTGCCAGTAGTATTCGGCTCACAGGGGCGGGCTCCTACGAGCAGTACTTC. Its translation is CASSIRLTGAGSYEQYF. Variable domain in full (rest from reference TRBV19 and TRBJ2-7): DGGITQSPKYLFRKEGQNVTLSCEQNLNHDAMYWYRQDPGQGLRLIYYSQIVNDFQKGDIAEGYSVSREKKESFPLTVTSAQKNPTAFYLCASSIRLTGAGSYEQYFGPGTRLTVT.

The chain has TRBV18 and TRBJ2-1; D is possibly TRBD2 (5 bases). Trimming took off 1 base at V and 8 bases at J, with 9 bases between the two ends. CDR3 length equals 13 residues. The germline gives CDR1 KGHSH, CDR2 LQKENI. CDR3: CASSPLSGDEQFF. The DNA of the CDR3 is TGTGCCAGCTCACCACTAAGCGGAGATGAGCAGTTCTTC.

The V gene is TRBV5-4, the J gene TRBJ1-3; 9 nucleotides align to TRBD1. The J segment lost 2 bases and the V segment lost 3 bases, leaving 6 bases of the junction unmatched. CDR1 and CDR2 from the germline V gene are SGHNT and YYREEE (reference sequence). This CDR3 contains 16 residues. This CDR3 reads CASSSGTGLAGNTIYF. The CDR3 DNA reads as TGTGCCAGCAGCTCCGGGACAGGGCTCGCTGGAAACACCATATATTTT. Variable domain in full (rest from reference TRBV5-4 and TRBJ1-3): ETGVTQSPTHLIKTRGQQVTLRCSSQSGHNTVSWYQQALGQGPQFIFQYYREEENGRGNFPPRFSGLQFPNYSSELNVNALELDDSALYLCASSSGTGLAGNTIYFGEGSWLTVV.

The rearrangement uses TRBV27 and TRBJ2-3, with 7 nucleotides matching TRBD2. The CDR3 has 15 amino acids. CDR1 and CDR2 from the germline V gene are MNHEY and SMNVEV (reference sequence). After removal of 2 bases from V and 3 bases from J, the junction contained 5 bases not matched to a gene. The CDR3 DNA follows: TGTGCCAGCAGTTTAAATCTGGGGGGGACAGATACGCAGTATTTT. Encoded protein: CASSLNLGGTDTQYF.

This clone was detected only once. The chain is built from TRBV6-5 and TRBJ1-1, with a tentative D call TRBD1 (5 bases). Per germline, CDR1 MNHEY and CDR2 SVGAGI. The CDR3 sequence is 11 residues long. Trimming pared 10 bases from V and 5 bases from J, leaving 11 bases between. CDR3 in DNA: TGTGCCACGCGAGGGGATACTGAAGCTTTCTTT. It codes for CATRGDTEAFF.

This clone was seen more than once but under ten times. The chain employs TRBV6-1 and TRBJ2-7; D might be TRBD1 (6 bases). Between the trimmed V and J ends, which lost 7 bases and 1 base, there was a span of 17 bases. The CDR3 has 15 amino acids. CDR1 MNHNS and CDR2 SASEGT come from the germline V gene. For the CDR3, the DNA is TGTGCCAGCAAAACGGAACAGGGTGGATCCTACGAGCAGTACTTC. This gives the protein CASKTEQGGSYEQYF.

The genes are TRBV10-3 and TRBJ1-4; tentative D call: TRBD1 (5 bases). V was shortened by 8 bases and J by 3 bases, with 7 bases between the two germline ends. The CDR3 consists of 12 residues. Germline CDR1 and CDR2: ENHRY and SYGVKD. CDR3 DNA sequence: TGTGCCATCTCCAGGGCTAATGAAAAACTGTTTTTT. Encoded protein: CAISRANEKLFF.

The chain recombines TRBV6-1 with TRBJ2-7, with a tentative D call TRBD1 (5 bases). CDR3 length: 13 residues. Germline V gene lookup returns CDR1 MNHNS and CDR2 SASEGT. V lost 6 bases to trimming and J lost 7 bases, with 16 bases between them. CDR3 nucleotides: TGTGCCAGCAGCTGGACAACGGTTCGGGAGCAGTACTTC. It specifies CASSWTTVREQYF.

CDR3 in DNA: TGTGCCAGCAGTTCGATCGGACAGGGGACCGGGGAGCTGTTTTTT. Translation gives CASSSIGQGTGELFF. The chain is built from TRBV6-6 and TRBJ2-2; 9 bases are a match to TRBD1. Germline-derived CDR1 and CDR2 are MNHNY and SVGAGI (reference sequence). Germline trimming cut 4 bases from V and 5 bases from J; bases unmatched to any gene: 5. This CDR3 has 15 amino acids.

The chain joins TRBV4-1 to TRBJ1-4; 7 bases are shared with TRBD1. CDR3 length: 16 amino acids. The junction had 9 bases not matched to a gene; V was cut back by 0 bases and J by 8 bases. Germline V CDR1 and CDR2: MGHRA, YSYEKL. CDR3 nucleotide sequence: TGCGCCAGCAGCCAAGAACCCCACAGGGGAAACGAAAAACTGTTTTTT. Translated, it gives CASSQEPHRGNEKLFF.

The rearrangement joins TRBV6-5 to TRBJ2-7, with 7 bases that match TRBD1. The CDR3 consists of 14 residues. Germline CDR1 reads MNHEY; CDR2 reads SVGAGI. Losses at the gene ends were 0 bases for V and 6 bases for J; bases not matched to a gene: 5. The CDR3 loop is CASSYSTAGGEQYF. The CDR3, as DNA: TGTGCCAGCAGTTACTCGACGGCAGGGGGCGAGCAGTACTTC.

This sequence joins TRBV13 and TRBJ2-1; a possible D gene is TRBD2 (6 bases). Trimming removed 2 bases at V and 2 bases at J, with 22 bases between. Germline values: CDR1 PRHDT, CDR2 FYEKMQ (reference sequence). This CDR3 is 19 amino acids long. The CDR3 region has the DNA TGTGCCAGCAGCTTATTTTATTCTGAGGCGGGGAGTGCCTACAATGAGCAGTTCTTC. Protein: CASSLFYSEAGSAYNEQFF.

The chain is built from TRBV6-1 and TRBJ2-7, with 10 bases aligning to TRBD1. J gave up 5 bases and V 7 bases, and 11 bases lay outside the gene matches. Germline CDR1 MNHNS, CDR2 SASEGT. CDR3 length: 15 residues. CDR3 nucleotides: TGTGCCAGCACCTCAGCGGACAGGGGGTGGCACGAGCAGTACTTC. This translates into CASTSADRGWHEQYF.

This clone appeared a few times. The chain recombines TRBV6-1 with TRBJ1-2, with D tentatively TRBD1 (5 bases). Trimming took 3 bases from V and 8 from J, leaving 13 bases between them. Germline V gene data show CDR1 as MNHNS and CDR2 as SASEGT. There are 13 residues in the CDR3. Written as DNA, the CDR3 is TGTGCCAGCAGTGATTTAGTGAGGGGAGGCTACACCTTC. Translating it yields CASSDLVRGGYTF.

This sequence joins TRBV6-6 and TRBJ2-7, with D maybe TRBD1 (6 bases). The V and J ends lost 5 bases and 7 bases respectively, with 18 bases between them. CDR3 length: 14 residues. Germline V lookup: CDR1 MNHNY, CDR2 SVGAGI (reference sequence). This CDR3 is CASSPFPRGGEQYF. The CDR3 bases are TGTGCCAGCAGTCCATTCCCCAGGGGCGGGGAGCAGTACTTC.